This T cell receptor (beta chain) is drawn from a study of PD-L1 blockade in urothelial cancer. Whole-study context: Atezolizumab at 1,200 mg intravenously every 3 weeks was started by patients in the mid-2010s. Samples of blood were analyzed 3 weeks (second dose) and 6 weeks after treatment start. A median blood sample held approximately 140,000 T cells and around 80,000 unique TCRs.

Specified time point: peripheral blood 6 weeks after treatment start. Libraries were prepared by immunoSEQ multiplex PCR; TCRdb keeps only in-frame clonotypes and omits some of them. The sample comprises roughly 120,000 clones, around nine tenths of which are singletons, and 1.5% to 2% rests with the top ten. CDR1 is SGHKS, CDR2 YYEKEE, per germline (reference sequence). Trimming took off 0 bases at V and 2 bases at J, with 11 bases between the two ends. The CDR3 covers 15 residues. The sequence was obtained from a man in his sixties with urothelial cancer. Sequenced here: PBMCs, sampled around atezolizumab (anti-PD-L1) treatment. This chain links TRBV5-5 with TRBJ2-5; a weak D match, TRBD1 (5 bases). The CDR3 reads CASSLARTPQETQYF. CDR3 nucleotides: TGTGCCAGCAGCTTGGCGCGGACACCGCAAGAGACCCAGTACTTC.